Following are 3 T cell receptor beta chains from one sample sequenced in a study of memory CD4+ T cells and cytomegalovirus serostatus. Measured with immunoSEQ multiplex PCR; TCRdb has only the in-frame clones, and not every one. Of under 40,000 clones in the sample, roughly 85% were seen once. Single viable CD3+CD4+CD8-CD45RO+ cells were sorted as the memory CD4+ T cells. Source material: memory CD4+ T cells from blood. The receptors originated from an adult in good health and CMV-seropositive.

This clone was found a few times. V and J are TRBV18 and TRBJ1-2; no clear D gene. Germline-derived CDR1 and CDR2 are KGHSH and LQKENI. V lost 2 bases and J lost 2, with 12 bases in between. The CDR3 totals 15 residues. CDR3: CASSPRQEVNYGYTF. CDR3 nucleotide sequence: TGTGCCAGCTCACCAAGGCAAGAGGTGAACTATGGCTACACCTTC.

The rearrangement joins TRBV19 to TRBJ2-1; 8 nucleotides align to TRBD2. Germline CDR1 reads LNHDA; CDR2 reads SQIVND (reference sequence). CDR3 length equals 15 residues. V shed 3 bases, J shed 4 bases, and the junction held 5 bases outside the gene matches. CDR3 DNA: TGTGCCAGTAGTATTGGGGGACTAGAATACAATGAGCAGTTCTTC. It codes for CASSIGGLEYNEQFF.

This chain links TRBV19 with TRBJ1-3, with TRBD1 identical over 7 bases. This CDR3 has 15 residues. In germline, CDR1 is LNHDA, CDR2 SQIVND (reference sequence). The ends lost 2 bases at V and 2 bases at J; junction bases unmatched: 3. CDR3 DNA sequence: TGTGCCAGTAGTATATCCGGGACAGCTGGAAACACCATATATTTT. This codes for CASSISGTAGNTIYF.